This entry describes one TCR beta chain. TCRdb keeps only in-frame clones here, not all; method: immunoSEQ multiplex PCR. The table records around 68,000 clones, about 97% of them present only once. This sample is part of a study of technical replicates of blood from a few donors. The CDR3 is 16 residues long. With 1 base removed from V and 6 bases from J, the gap between germline ends came to 18 bases. CDR1 and CDR2 from the germline V gene are KGHSH and LQKENI. This clonotype originated in a human donor in good health. The genes are TRBV18 and TRBJ1-2; tentatively, D is TRBD1 (6 bases). Sequenced input: T cells isolated from PBMCs. The DNA of the CDR3 is TGTGCCAGCTCACCACTGACAGGTGCTAGGGTTAATGGCTACACCTTC. The encoded protein is CASSPLTGARVNGYTF.